This TCR beta chain appears in the sequencing data of a study of blood T cell repertoires in COVID-19. Across the whole study: Material from acute and convalescent COVID-19 was sourced from the United States, Italy and Spain. T cells, B-cell-depleted T cells, or PBMCs supplied cDNA or gDNA.

Trimming cost V 1 base and J 2 bases, with 11 bases left between them. Germline CDR1 SNHLY, CDR2 FYNNEI. CDR3 size: 15 residues. In this sample, this clone turned up a few times. How the authors handled the data: Amplification from reference gene primers served as the basis for estimated nucleated cell counts. TCRdb's copy holds only in-frame clones and misses some; the assay was immunoSEQ multiplex PCR. V and J calls and clone size come straight from that table; D and trimming were deduced from the DNA. The table shows about 100,000 clones, with around four fifths occurring only once. The specimen was peripheral blood. This clonotype was obtained from a man aged 50 to 59 with active or convalescent COVID-19. This sequence joins TRBV2 and TRBJ1-2; TRBD1 is a possible D gene (6 bases). The chain's CDR3 is CASSEVVGANYGYTF. Here the CDR3 DNA reads TGTGCCAGCAGTGAAGTGGTGGGGGCCAACTATGGCTACACCTTC.